The 27 T cell receptor beta chains reported below all come from one sample, sequenced in a study of blood T cell repertoires in COVID-19. Assay used: immunoSEQ multiplex PCR; TCRdb lists only in-frame clones, some missing. Counted here are 120,000 to 150,000 clones, approximately 84% occurring once; the ten biggest clones make up around 5.5%. The sample was PBMCs or T cells enriched from blood (not recorded which). These receptors all stem from a man aged 35 to 55 with acute COVID-19.

The chain has TRBV24-1 and TRBJ2-7; tentatively, D is TRBD2 (5 bases). Germline CDR1 KGHDR, CDR2 SFDVKD. V lost 4 bases to trimming and J lost 4 bases, with 10 bases between them. The CDR3 has 13 amino acids. CDR3 sequence: CATSEGALYEQYF. CDR3 nucleotide sequence: TGTGCCACCAGTGAGGGAGCCCTTTACGAGCAGTACTTC.

This chain uses TRBV7-9 with TRBJ2-1, with D hard to call. Trimming stripped 4 bases from V and 10 bases from J, with 2 bases between. Germline loops: CDR1 SEHNR, CDR2 FQNEAQ (reference sequence). The CDR3 is 9 amino acids. The CDR3 region is CASSSEQFF. Written as DNA, the CDR3 is TGTGCCAGCAGCTCGGAGCAGTTCTTC.

The chain has TRBV28 and TRBJ1-2, with 7 nucleotides matching TRBD1. The germline gives CDR1 MDHEN, CDR2 SYDVKM. Trimming took 7 bases from V and 5 from J; bases not matched to a gene: 4. There are 12 residues in the CDR3. CDR3 amino acids: CASNGDSYGYTF. CDR3 DNA sequence: TGTGCCAGCAATGGGGACAGTTATGGCTACACCTTC.

In DNA, the CDR3 is TGTGCCAGCAGCCCCGCCCTAGCGGGAGGGGGAGTCGGCACAGATACGCAGTATTTT. Its protein product is CASSPALAGGGVGTDTQYF. J is TRBJ2-3 and V is TRBV7-2; 12 bases match TRBD2. The V gene end was trimmed by 5 bases and the J gene end by 1 base; junction bases not matched to a gene: 13. The CDR3 length is 19 residues. The germline gives CDR1 SGHTA, CDR2 FQGNSA.

The chain employs TRBV28 and TRBJ2-7; the match to TRBD1 covers 8 bases. Trimming removed 6 bases from V and 4 bases from J; junction bases left unmatched: 11. The CDR3 spans 15 residues. From germline, CDR1 is MDHEN and CDR2 SYDVKM. The CDR3 DNA reads as TGTGCCAGCAGCAACGGACAGGGCCTAGGTTACGAGCAGTACTTC. It translates to CASSNGQGLGYEQYF.

This chain connects TRBV28 to TRBJ2-7; 7 nucleotides align to TRBD2. Germline trimming cut 3 bases from V and 5 bases from J; bases unmatched to any gene: 13. The CDR3 extends over 16 amino acids. Germline V gene lookup returns CDR1 MDHEN and CDR2 SYDVKM. For the CDR3, the DNA is TGTGCCAGCAGTTTCTTGGGGCTCCGGGAGGTCAACGAGCAGTACTTC. This translates into CASSFLGLREVNEQYF.

The chain is built from TRBV19 and TRBJ2-2, with 13 nucleotides matching TRBD2. Germline lookup yields CDR1 LNHDA and CDR2 SQIVND (reference sequence). Trimming took 6 bases from V and 7 from J; bases not matched to a gene: 8. This CDR3 comprises 16 residues. The CDR3, as DNA: TGTGCCAGTAGCCCAGGACTAGCGGGAGAGGGCGGGGAGCTGTTTTTT. This encodes CASSPGLAGEGGELFF.

The chain employs TRBV29-1 and TRBJ2-1; a possible D gene is TRBD1 (5 bases). Germline-derived CDR1 and CDR2 are SQVTM and ANQGSEA. The V end lost 6 bases, the J end lost 6 bases, and 15 bases lay between the germline ends. The CDR3 contains 13 residues. The DNA for the CDR3 is TGCAGCGTCCGGAAGACAGAGATCAATGAGCAGTTCTTC. It is translated as CSVRKTEINEQFF.

The chain employs TRBV27 and TRBJ2-3; the match to TRBD1 covers 8 bases. This CDR3 has 13 residues. The germline gives CDR1 MNHEY, CDR2 SMNVEV (reference sequence). The V segment lost 3 bases and the J segment 4 bases; nucleotides outside the gene matches: 0. CDR3 sequence (DNA): TGTGCCAGCAGTTTGGGACAGGCAGATACGCAGTATTTT. This encodes CASSLGQADTQYF.

The chain recombines TRBV7-9 with TRBJ2-7; D possibly corresponds to TRBD2 (5 bases). Deletions cut 0 bases from V and 0 bases from J, with 12 bases between. This CDR3 contains 16 residues. Looked up from germline, CDR1 is SEHNR and CDR2 is FQNEAQ (reference sequence). CDR3 in amino acids: CASSLALSGNSYEQYF. CDR3 DNA sequence: TGTGCCAGCAGCTTAGCCCTTTCCGGGAACTCCTACGAGCAGTACTTC.

The rearrangement joins TRBV7-2 to TRBJ1-6; the match to TRBD1 covers 7 bases. J lost 7 bases, V lost 5 bases, and 5 bases had no gene match. The CDR3 is 14 residues long. CDR1 and CDR2 from the germline V gene are SGHTA and FQGNSA. CDR3: CASSPGTANSPLHF. CDR3 in DNA: TGTGCCAGCAGCCCCGGGACAGCAAATTCACCCCTCCACTTT. Drawing the rest from reference TRBV7-2 and TRBJ1-6, the complete variable domain is GAGVSQSPSNKVTEKGKDVELRCDPISGHTALYWYRQSLGQGLEFLIYFQGNSAPDKSGLPSDRFSAERTGGSVSTLTIQRTQQEDSAVYLCASSPGTANSPLHFGNGTRLTVT.

This clone was picked up one time. The chain joins TRBV2 to TRBJ1-2; 8 nucleotides line up with TRBD1. From germline, CDR1 is SNHLY and CDR2 FYNNEI. The CDR3 sequence is 17 residues long. J gave up 4 bases and V 6 bases, and 16 bases lay outside the gene matches. The CDR3 region has the DNA TGTGCCAGCAGATTAATGATTCGGACAGGGCACTCCTATGGCTACACCTTC. Translation gives CASRLMIRTGHSYGYTF.

This chain joins TRBV5-1 and TRBJ1-4; tentative D call: TRBD1 (5 bases). The germline V and J ends were trimmed by 1 base and 3 bases, with 10 bases remaining between them. CDR1 and CDR2 from the germline V gene are SGHRS and YFSETQ. The CDR3 is made up of 15 amino acids. Here the CDR3 DNA reads TGCGCCAGCAGCTTGTGGGGGGAAGCTAATGAAAAACTGTTTTTT. It specifies CASSLWGEANEKLFF.

This sequence joins TRBV10-3 and TRBJ1-2, with TRBD1 matching 8 bases. The CDR3 contains 15 residues. CDR1 ENHRY and CDR2 SYGVKD come from the germline V gene. The ends lost 6 bases at V and 2 bases at J; junction bases unmatched: 8. This chain's CDR3 is CAISFRDRGNYGYTF. The CDR3 DNA reads as TGTGCCATCAGCTTCCGAGACAGGGGAAACTATGGCTACACCTTC.

The chain combines TRBV9 with TRBJ1-5; TRBD1 might be the D (6 bases). This CDR3 comprises 15 residues. The germline V and J ends were trimmed by 6 bases and 0 bases, with 13 bases remaining between them. CDR1 SGDLS and CDR2 YYNGEE come from the germline V gene. This CDR3 reads CASNSGEYSNQPQHF. DNA for the CDR3: TGTGCCAGCAATTCAGGGGAATATAGCAATCAGCCCCAGCATTTT.

The V gene is TRBV9, the J gene TRBJ1-1; D gene unclear. The ends were cut back, 0 bases at V and 11 bases at J, with 17 bases in the middle. CDR1 is SGDLS, CDR2 YYNGEE, per germline. The length of the CDR3 is 14 residues. CDR3 DNA sequence: TGTGCCAGCAGCGTAGACGCTTATGGTGGCGGGGCTTTCTTT. As protein: CASSVDAYGGGAFF.

The DNA of the CDR3 is TGTGCCATCAGTATAGCGGGAGGGAGAAATGAGCAGTTCTTC. Protein sequence: CAISIAGGRNEQFF. The chain joins TRBV10-3 to TRBJ2-1; 11 nucleotides line up with TRBD2. The CDR3 has 14 residues. The ends lost 5 bases at V and 7 bases at J; junction bases unmatched: 4. The germline V gene encodes CDR1 ENHRY and CDR2 SYGVKD.

The rearrangement links TRBV29-1 to TRBJ1-1; perhaps TRBD1 as D (5 bases). Deletions cut 6 bases from V and 1 base from J, with 9 bases between. CDR1 and CDR2 from the germline V gene are SQVTM and ANQGSEA. The CDR3 consists of 12 residues. This CDR3 reads CSVRVANTEAFF. The CDR3 DNA reads TGCAGCGTCAGGGTGGCGAACACTGAAGCTTTCTTT.

The chain combines TRBV4-3 with TRBJ2-3; the match to TRBD2 covers 8 bases. The CDR3 is 16 residues long. Germline V gene sequence: CDR1 LGHNA, CDR2 YSLEER. The V and J ends lost 5 bases and 4 bases, in that order; junction bases with no gene match: 11. CDR3: CASSARTSGGADTQYF. Here the CDR3 DNA reads TGCGCCAGCAGCGCTCGAACTAGCGGTGGTGCAGATACGCAGTATTTT.

The chain joins TRBV5-1 to TRBJ2-7, with D possibly matching TRBD2 (6 bases). The V end lost 0 bases, the J end lost 0 bases, and 16 bases lay between the germline ends. The CDR3 loop spans 17 amino acids. The V gene's germline CDR1 is SGHRS and CDR2 YFSETQ. The CDR3 here is CASSLAGLALGSYEQYF. The CDR3 bases are TGCGCCAGCAGCTTGGCGGGTCTAGCGCTAGGCTCCTACGAGCAGTACTTC.

The J gene is TRBJ2-7, the V gene TRBV6-6; 7 bases match TRBD1. This CDR3 is 14 amino acids long. Germline V gene lookup returns CDR1 MNHNY and CDR2 SVGAGI (reference sequence). J gave up 4 bases and V 3 bases, and 6 bases lay outside the gene matches. CDR3 in amino acids: CASSYSTGKYEQYF. DNA of the CDR3: TGTGCCAGCAGTTATTCGACAGGGAAGTACGAGCAGTACTTC.

V usage is TRBV5-1 and J usage is TRBJ1-2, with 9 bases matching TRBD1. V trimming: 5 bases; J trimming: 4 bases; junction bases outside the gene matches: 6. This CDR3 region has 14 residues. Looked up from germline, CDR1 is SGHRS and CDR2 is YFSETQ. Written as DNA, the CDR3 is TGCGCCAGCAGGTTACAGGGGGCGGTCTATGGCTACACCTTC. Its translation is CASRLQGAVYGYTF.

The chain uses TRBV12-3 or TRBV12-4 and TRBJ1-6; perhaps TRBD1 as D (5 bases). The V and J ends lost 4 bases and 9 bases respectively, with 10 bases between them. CDR3 length: 13 amino acids. Written as DNA, the CDR3 is TGTGCCAGCAGTTCAGGGTGGGGTTCACCCCTCCACTTT. Translation gives CASSSGWGSPLHF.

The rearrangement links TRBV28 to TRBJ2-7; TRBD2 aligns across 12 bases. Germline-derived CDR1 and CDR2 are MDHEN and SYDVKM. This CDR3 has 15 amino acids. J gave up 3 bases and V 5 bases, and 5 bases lay outside the gene matches. CDR3 DNA: TGTGCCAGCAGTCAACTAGCGGGAGGTAACTACGAGCAGTACTTC. Encoded protein: CASSQLAGGNYEQYF.

The V and J genes are TRBV6-2 or TRBV6-3 and TRBJ2-1; D is perhaps TRBD2 (5 bases). The V end was cut by 2 bases, the J end by 9 bases, with 8 bases between. This CDR3 has 12 amino acids. CDR1 is MNHEY, CDR2 SVGEGT, per germline. The CDR3 nucleotides read TGTGCCAGCAGTTACGGACTCTCTGAGCAGTTCTTC. Translation: CASSYGLSEQFF.

The V gene is TRBV7-2, the J gene TRBJ1-3; D not certain. The CDR3 covers 15 residues. V was pared by 1 base and J by 1 base, with 8 bases between. Per the germline V gene, CDR1 is SGHTA and CDR2 is FQGNSA. Here the CDR3 reads CASSLESNSGNTIYF. In nucleotides, the CDR3 is TGTGCCAGCAGCTTAGAGAGTAATTCTGGAAACACCATATATTTT.

This sequence joins TRBV3-1 (or the pseudogene TRBV3-2) and TRBJ1-4; a weak D match, TRBD1 (5 bases). Germline V gene data show CDR1 as LGHDT and CDR2 as YNNKEL (reference sequence). CDR3 size: 13 residues. V shed 4 bases and J shed 8 bases, with 11 bases lying between them. CDR3 coding DNA: TGTGCCAGCAGCCGACAGTCAGACGAAAAACTGTTTTTT. Its translation is CASSRQSDEKLFF.